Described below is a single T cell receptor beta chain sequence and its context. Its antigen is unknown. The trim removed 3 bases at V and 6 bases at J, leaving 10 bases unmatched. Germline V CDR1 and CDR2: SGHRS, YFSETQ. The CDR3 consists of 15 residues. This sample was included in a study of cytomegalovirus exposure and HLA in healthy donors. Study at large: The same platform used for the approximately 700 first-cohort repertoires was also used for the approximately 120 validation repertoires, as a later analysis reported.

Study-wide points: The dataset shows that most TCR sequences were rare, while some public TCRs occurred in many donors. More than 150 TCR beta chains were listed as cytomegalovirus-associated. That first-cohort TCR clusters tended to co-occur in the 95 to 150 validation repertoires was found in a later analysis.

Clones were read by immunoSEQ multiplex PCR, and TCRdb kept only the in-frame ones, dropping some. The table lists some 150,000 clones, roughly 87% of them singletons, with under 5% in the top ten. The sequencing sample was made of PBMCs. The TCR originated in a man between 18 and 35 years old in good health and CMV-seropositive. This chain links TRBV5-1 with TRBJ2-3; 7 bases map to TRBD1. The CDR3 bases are TGCGCCAGCAGCTGGGGGACAGCGCCGATTGATACGCAGTATTTT. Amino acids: CASSWGTAPIDTQYF.